Described below is a single T cell receptor (beta chain) sequence and its context. Its antigen is as yet unknown. The data stem from a study of cytomegalovirus exposure and HLA in healthy donors. This PCR relied on a set of 60 Vbeta primers and 13 Jbeta primers. Libraries were prepared by immunoSEQ multiplex PCR; TCRdb keeps only in-frame clonotypes and omits some of them. The sample consists of about 180,000 clones, around four fifths of them appearing once. CDR3 length: 13 amino acids. From germline, CDR1 is ENHRY and CDR2 SYGVKD. The V gene lost 5 bases and the J gene lost 0 bases, with 7 bases spanning the gap. General study results and limits: Later, an analysis found that common viral pathogens appeared to be linked with several of the most significant clusters. It was taken for granted in presence/absence analyses that sequencing depth across donors was roughly uniform. Cytomegalovirus status was reportedly diagnosed by the classifier with high specificity and sensitivity. There were some public TCRs occurring in many donors, but most TCR sequences were rare.

The chain links TRBV10-3 to TRBJ2-5, with D possibly matching TRBD2 (6 bases). The receptor was derived from a man aged 25-45 years in good health and CMV-seronegative. The sample was PBMCs. This chain's CDR3 is CAISRDYQETQYF. CDR3 sequence (DNA): TGTGCCATCAGTAGGGACTACCAAGAGACCCAGTACTTC.